This T cell receptor (beta chain) comes out of a study of blood T cell repertoires in COVID-19. About the study: Italy, Spain and the United States were the sources of the convalescent and acute COVID-19 samples.

How the authors handled the data: Cell counts per sample came from amplifying reference gene primers. TCRdb's table, derived via immunoSEQ multiplex PCR, lists solely in-frame clones and lacks some. That table supplies the V and J calls and clone size; D and trimming were determined from the DNA. The sample carries fewer than 110,000 clones, over 75% recorded once. CDR1 is SGDLS and CDR2 is YYNGEE in the germline V gene. V lost 3 bases and J lost 8, with 17 bases in between. This CDR3 has 14 residues. The sample comprised peripheral blood. The clonotype was recovered from a human donor in a cohort sampled during active or convalescent COVID-19. This chain joins TRBV9 and TRBJ1-2, with unresolved D. For the CDR3, the DNA is TGTGCCAGCAGCGGCATTTCCGGGAGTTACGGCTACACCTTC. Its translation is CASSGISGSYGYTF.